This entry features one T cell receptor beta chain sequence. What antigen it recognizes has not been identified. No base-level quality is on record; no much larger clone is a single base apart. The data originate from a study of blood T cell repertoires in COVID-19 (dated by TCRdb to about 2020). Turning to the overall study: The collaborator samples originated in the United States, Italy and Spain and spanned the acute and convalescent phases of COVID-19. HLA class I and class II types, where available, came from metadata supplied by the sample provider rather than from assay-based typing. Samples were obtained from the ongoing ImmuneRACE study (first 160 participants) and from 1,254 subjects provided by 6 global collaborators. The material from the prospective study consisted of cDNA or gDNA derived from T cells, B-cell-depleted T cells, or PBMCs. Subjects who had been exposed to COVID-19, were actively infected with it, or had recovered from it provided the deeply sampled blood TCRbeta repertoires that made up the dataset. Sample metadata almost always included a de-identified subject ID, COVID-19 status, age in years and sex. The repertoires were released in a freely available public database meant as a resource for research on the immune response to SARS-CoV-2. General findings and caveats noted by the study authors: The amount of clinical and demographic metadata varied by source and participant and was provided uncurated.

TCRbeta CDR3 regions were amplified from genomic DNA using the immunoSEQ Assay, a bias-controlled multiplex PCR. As for the authors' bioinformatics: The number of nucleated cells in each sample was estimated from the amplification of reference gene primers within the assay. To quantify the absolute abundance of each unique TCRbeta CDR3 rearrangement, sequence reads were collapsed and filtered. For each sample, productive Simpson clonality was calculated by taking the square root of Simpson's diversity index across productive rearrangements. Drawn from immuneACCESS, this table holds only the in-frame rearrangements with V and J called that TCRdb kept. Clones are partly lost; checked studies trace under half to an unresolved V gene and leave the rest unexplained. V, J and clone size are those of that table, while D and trimming were read from the DNA. Counted in this sample were more than 200,000 clones; roughly 80% of them appeared once. The biggest ten clones account for 7% to 10% of the sample.

One collaborating source in Seattle enrolled patients while the patients were actively infected and followed the patients over time throughout the course of disease. Each collaborating institution followed its own protocols to collect whole blood in K2EDTA tubes. For TCRbeta analysis, collaborators shipped samples as frozen whole blood, isolated PBMCs, or DNA extracted from either of those sample types. This TCR was recovered from an elderly woman with COVID-19, enrolled during active disease. The sequencing input was peripheral blood.

The CDR3 amino acid sequence is: CASSHSSGRPQREQFF. The sequenced DNA: TGTGCCAGCTCGCACTCTAGCGGGAGACCCCAACGTGAGCAGTTCTTC. This sequence uses TRBV18 and TRBJ2-1; 10 bases in between match TRBD2. From the cysteine up to the phenylalanine, the CDR3 has a length of 16 residues. Only CDR3 DNA is held: 48 bases, read in frame from base 1. CDR1 and CDR2 are drawn from the germline V gene: KGHSH, LQKENI. Trimming takes 6 bases off V and 9 bases off J; junction bases not matched to a gene: 14.